This T cell receptor beta chain came from a study of blood T cell repertoires in COVID-19. Study context: Donors in the United States, Italy and Spain gave samples during acute or convalescent COVID-19. T cells, B-cell-depleted T cells, or PBMCs supplied cDNA or gDNA.

Germline values: CDR1 SNHLY, CDR2 FYNNEI. V was pared by 8 bases and J by 9 bases, with 8 bases of the junction left unmatched. CDR3 length: 14 residues. Authors' analysis steps: Nucleated cell counts were estimated from reference gene primer amplification. Using immunoSEQ multiplex PCR, the repertoire was profiled, and TCRdb retains in-frame clones only, with some absent. D and trimming were read from the DNA, whereas the V and J calls and clone size are those reported in that table. Of tens of thousands of clones in the sample, 84% were seen once. This receptor was identified in a man in his 60s with acute or convalescent COVID-19. The specimen was peripheral blood. The chain employs TRBV2 and TRBJ2-1, with 12 bases lining up with TRBD1. The CDR3 coding sequence is TGTGCCAGCGTCGGGACAGGGGGCTTTACTGAGCAGTTCTTC. Residues: CASVGTGGFTEQFF.